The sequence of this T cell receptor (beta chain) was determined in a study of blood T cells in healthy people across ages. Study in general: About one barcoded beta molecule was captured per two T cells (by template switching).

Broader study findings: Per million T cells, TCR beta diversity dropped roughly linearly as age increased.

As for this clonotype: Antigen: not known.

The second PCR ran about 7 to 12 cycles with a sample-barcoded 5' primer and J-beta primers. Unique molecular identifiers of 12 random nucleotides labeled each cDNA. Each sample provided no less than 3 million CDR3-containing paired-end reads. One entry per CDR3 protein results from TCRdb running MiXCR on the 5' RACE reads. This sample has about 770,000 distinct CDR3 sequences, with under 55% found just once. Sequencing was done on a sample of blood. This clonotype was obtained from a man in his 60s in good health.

Here the CDR3 reads CASSKPGGEQFF. CDR3 DNA: TGTGCCAGCAGTAAGCCAGGGGGTGAGCAGTTCTTC. The V and J genes are TRBV27 and TRBJ2-1, with TRBD1 matching over 7 bases. The length of the CDR3 is 12 residues. Looked up from germline, CDR1 is MNHEY and CDR2 is SMNVEV (reference sequence). Trimming took 5 bases from V and 9 from J; bases not matched to a gene: 4.